Presented here are 16 T cell receptor beta chains from one specimen sequenced in a study of shared clonotypes between healthy human individuals. Method: immunoSEQ multiplex PCR; TCRdb's copy keeps in-frame clones and lacks some. The repertoire holds a few hundred thousand clones, with 97% as singletons. The sample was naive CD4+ T cells sorted from blood. Described subset: CD45RA+ positively selected. The receptors originated from a woman in her twenties or thirties in good health.

The genes are TRBV10-2 and TRBJ1-3; D is ambiguous. Between the trimmed V and J ends, which lost 6 bases and 4 bases, there was a span of 13 bases. CDR1 and CDR2 from the germline V gene are WSHSY and SAAADI. CDR3 size: 14 residues. The CDR3 is CASRGWERGNTIYF. The DNA of the CDR3 is TGCGCCAGCAGGGGGTGGGAAAGAGGAAACACCATATATTTT.

The rearrangement links TRBV19 to TRBJ2-5, with TRBD1 matching over 10 bases. The CDR3 covers 14 residues. V shed 5 bases and J 5 bases; nucleotides not matched to a gene: 5. CDR1 is LNHDA and CDR2 is SQIVND in the germline V gene (reference sequence). Here the CDR3 DNA reads TGTGCCAGTAGTCCGGGACAGGGGTACGAGACCCAGTACTTC. It specifies CASSPGQGYETQYF.

The chain links TRBV28 to TRBJ2-7; D is unclear. The CDR3 sequence is 13 residues long. Trimming stripped 3 bases from V and 7 bases from J, with 13 bases between. Germline V gene sequence: CDR1 MDHEN, CDR2 SYDVKM. The DNA for the CDR3 is TGTGCCAGCAGTTTCGACCGCCTTCGGGAGCAGTACTTC. This gives the protein CASSFDRLREQYF.

This rearrangement joins TRBV5-4 to TRBJ2-7; a possible D gene is TRBD2 (5 bases). The CDR3 loop spans 15 amino acids. Trimming stripped 0 bases from V and 10 bases from J, with 20 bases between. The V gene's germline CDR1 is SGHNT and CDR2 YYREEE (reference sequence). CDR3 in DNA: TGTGCCAGCAGCTTGGATCCGACTACCCCAGGCGATCAGTACTTC. Translated: CASSLDPTTPGDQYF.

The chain couples TRBV19 to TRBJ2-1; 10 nucleotides agree with TRBD2. The CDR3 has 15 residues. Germline lookup yields CDR1 LNHDA and CDR2 SQIVND (reference sequence). J was trimmed by 8 bases and V by 5 bases; bases with no gene match: 9. The CDR3 nucleotides are TGTGCCAGTAGTGGGGGGACTAGCGCTGGGGATGAGCAGTTCTTC. Amino acid sequence: CASSGGTSAGDEQFF.

The rearrangement joins TRBV5-1 to TRBJ1-2, with D possibly matching TRBD1 (6 bases). This CDR3 is built from 15 residues. Germline CDR1 SGHRS, CDR2 YFSETQ. The V end lost 0 bases, the J end lost 0 bases, and 9 bases lay between the germline ends. CDR3 sequence: CASSLAEGANYGYTF. The CDR3 nucleotides read TGCGCCAGCAGCTTGGCCGAGGGGGCTAACTATGGCTACACCTTC.

The chain couples TRBV19 to TRBJ1-5, with a possible D match to TRBD1 (5 bases). CDR3 length equals 13 residues. The V end was cut by 8 bases, the J end by 3 bases, with 11 bases between. Germline assignment: CDR1 LNHDA and CDR2 SQIVND (reference sequence). The CDR3 loop reads CASLDRNNQPQHF. Written as DNA, the CDR3 is TGTGCCAGTCTCGACAGAAACAATCAGCCCCAGCATTTT. Based on the CDR3 plus reference TRBV19 and TRBJ1-5, the full variable domain is DGGITQSPKYLFRKEGQNVTLSCEQNLNHDAMYWYRQDPGQGLRLIYYSQIVNDFQKGDIAEGYSVSREKKESFPLTVTSAQKNPTAFYLCASLDRNNQPQHFGDGTRLSIL.

This rearrangement joins TRBV6-1 to TRBJ2-5, with D perhaps matching TRBD2 (6 bases). The ends were cut back, 7 bases at V and 5 bases at J, with 17 bases in the middle. The CDR3 is made up of 14 amino acids. Germline loops: CDR1 MNHNS, CDR2 SASEGT. CDR3 sequence (DNA): TGTGCCAGCACCCGTGTCCCCCGGGGGGAGACCCAGTACTTC. Its translation is CASTRVPRGETQYF.

J is TRBJ1-1 and V is TRBV20-1; D is uncertain. V was trimmed by 0 bases and J by 8 bases, leaving 7 bases between them. CDR3 length equals 11 residues. Per germline, CDR1 DFQATT and CDR2 SNEGSKA (reference sequence). The CDR3, as DNA: TGCAGTGCTAGAGATGACCGGGAAGCTTTCTTT. Protein sequence: CSARDDREAFF.

For this clone: This CDR3 is also generated by other DNA sequences in the sample. The rearrangement joins TRBV18 to TRBJ2-7; 7 nucleotides align to TRBD2. V trimming: 2 bases; J trimming: 1 base; junction bases outside the gene matches: 2. CDR1 and CDR2 (germline): KGHSH, LQKENI. This CDR3 has 14 residues. The CDR3 sequence: CASSPMGGSYEQYF. Written as DNA, the CDR3 is TGTGCCAGCTCACCAATGGGGGGGTCCTACGAGCAGTACTTC.

The chain has TRBV27 and TRBJ1-3; a possible D gene is TRBD1 (6 bases). This CDR3 has 16 amino acids. The germline V gene has CDR1 MNHEY and CDR2 SMNVEV (reference sequence). Trimming left V 5 bases short and J 1 base short, with 15 bases between. The CDR3 protein is CASSPGGAPSGNTIYF. The CDR3 DNA reads as TGTGCCAGCAGTCCCGGGGGGGCCCCATCTGGAAACACCATATATTTT.

The chain carries TRBV11-3 and TRBJ2-7, with D perhaps assigned TRBD1 or TRBD2 (5 bases each). Germline CDR1 and CDR2: SGHNT and YENEEA. The CDR3 runs to 13 residues. V shed 4 bases and J shed 0 bases, with 7 bases lying between them. For the CDR3, the DNA is TGTGCCAGCAGCTCAGGGAGCTCCTACGAGCAGTACTTC. This encodes CASSSGSSYEQYF. Full variable domain (outside the CDR3, taken from reference TRBV11-3 and TRBJ2-7): EAGVVQSPRYKIIEKKQPVAFWCNPISGHNTLYWYLQNLGQGPELLIRYENEEAVDDSQLPKDRFSAERLKGVDSTLKIQPAELGDSAVYLCASSSGSSYEQYFGPGTRLTVT.

V gene TRBV2 combines with J gene TRBJ2-7; a weak D match, TRBD2 (5 bases). In germline, CDR1 is SNHLY, CDR2 FYNNEI. Deletions cut 6 bases from V and 0 bases from J, with 15 bases between. CDR3 length: 15 amino acids. CDR3 DNA sequence: TGTGCCAGCAGCCCCGAACGGGGTTCCTCCTACGAGCAGTACTTC. The encoded protein is CASSPERGSSYEQYF.

This clone has only one observation. The chain carries TRBV30 and TRBJ1-1; 8 nucleotides align to TRBD1. V gave up 8 bases and J gave up 4 bases; unmatched junction bases: 18. CDR1 and CDR2 (germline): GTSNPN, SVGIG (reference sequence). The length of the CDR3 is 16 residues. For the CDR3, the DNA is TGTGCCGGTAACAGGGGGTCGATGATTATTCGCACTGAAGCTTTCTTT. It codes for CAGNRGSMIIRTEAFF.

The V call is TRBV2, the J call TRBJ2-7; 12 positions match TRBD2. J lost 4 bases, V lost 4 bases, and 14 bases had no gene match. The V gene's germline CDR1 is SNHLY and CDR2 FYNNEI. CDR3 size: 18 residues. CDR3 coding DNA: TGTGCCAGCAGTGCGGATTGGACTAGCGGGATTAGATGGTACGAGCAGTACTTC. Protein: CASSADWTSGIRWYEQYF. Full variable domain (remainder filled in from reference TRBV2 and TRBJ2-7): EPEVTQTPSHQVTQMGQEVILRCVPISNHLYFYWYRQILGQKVEFLVSFYNNEISEKSEIFDDQFSVERPDGSNFTLKIRSTKLEDSAMYFCASSADWTSGIRWYEQYFGPGTRLTVT.

The rearrangement links TRBV5-5 to TRBJ1-5; 7 bases align to TRBD1. Germline CDR1 is SGHKS and CDR2 is YYEKEE (reference sequence). With V trimmed by 4 bases and J by 7 bases, 8 bases remained unmatched. This CDR3 is 14 amino acids long. CDR3 loop: CASSLTGRGQPQHF. Written as DNA, the CDR3 is TGTGCCAGCAGCCTGACAGGGAGGGGACAGCCCCAGCATTTT.